A selection of T cell receptor beta chains follows, all from one sample in a study of CD8 T cells in ankylosing spondylitis. One entry per CDR3 protein, called by TCRdb with MiXCR from the 5' RACE reads. The sample contains 670,000 or so distinct CDR3 sequences, 19% of which appear only once. Sequencing input: blood, either unsorted or a sorted T cell fraction (not recorded which). Source of these receptors: a male donor with ankylosing spondylitis. Each CDR3 is given with its conserved first and last residue. The D gene is left open where the match is weak. Clone size appears in some rows only: once, few, many, or a class for an expanded clone.

clone_size	v_call	j_call	d_call	cdr3_aa	cdr3_nt
.	TRBV9	TRBJ1-2	TRBD1	CASKMEGAGGYTF	TGTGCCAGCAAGATGGAGGGGGCCGGTGGCTACACCTTC
.	TRBV20-1	TRBJ2-7	TRBD2	CSARDPGLAGGVHEQYF	TGCAGTGCTAGAGACCCCGGACTAGCGGGAGGGGTCCACGAGCAGTACTTC
few	TRBV11-2	TRBJ1-4	TRBD1	CASSLAPGGQGGKLFF	TGTGCCAGCAGCTTAGCCCCGGGTGGACAGGGAGGAAAACTGTTTTTT
once	TRBV27	TRBJ2-7	.	CASSTGSTAYEQYF	TGTGCCAGCAGCACAGGGTCGACAGCCTACGAGCAGTACTTC
few	TRBV10-3	TRBJ2-3	.	CATAVSTDTQYF	TGTGCCACCGCGGTGAGCACAGATACGCAGTATTTT
few	TRBV10-3	TRBJ2-1	.	CAIRGGSYNEQFF	TGTGCCATCAGAGGGGGCTCCTACAATGAGCAGTTCTTC
.	TRBV28	TRBJ2-7	TRBD2	CASRAGGGPEQYF	TGTGCCAGCAGGGCCGGGGGAGGGCCAGAGCAGTACTTC
many	TRBV4-1	TRBJ2-7	.	CASSQEPALTYEQYF	TGCGCCAGCAGCCAAGAGCCAGCGTTGACCTACGAGCAGTACTTC
many	TRBV7-9	TRBJ2-7	.	CASSLGAEQYF	TGTGCCAGCAGCTTAGGGGCCGAGCAGTACTTC
.	TRBV9	TRBJ2-7	TRBD1	CASSVGQGAGEQYF	TGTGCCAGCAGCGTAGGGCAGGGGGCAGGCGAGCAGTACTTC
.	TRBV11-2	TRBJ2-1	TRBD2	CASSPTISGGPSYNEQFF	TGTGCCAGCAGCCCCACTATAAGCGGGGGGCCTTCCTACAATGAGCAGTTCTTC
many	TRBV12-3/TRBV12-4	TRBJ1-4	.	CASSFRSGTNEKLFF	TGTGCCAGCAGTTTCAGGAGCGGAACTAATGAAAAACTGTTTTTT
few	TRBV27	TRBJ2-1	.	CASSWGESANEQFF	TGTGCCAGCAGTTGGGGGGAATCGGCCAATGAGCAGTTCTTC
many	TRBV6-1	TRBJ1-2	.	CASSEGEGANYGYTF	TGTGCCAGCAGTGAAGGCGAGGGGGCTAACTATGGCTACACCTTC
few	TRBV12-3/TRBV12-4	TRBJ2-1	.	CASSFIGDEQFF	TGTGCCAGCAGTTTCATCGGGGATGAGCAGTTCTTC
few	TRBV7-7	TRBJ2-2	.	CASSSVPTGELFF	TGTGCCAGCAGCTCTGTCCCCACCGGGGAGCTGTTTTTT
few	TRBV12-3/TRBV12-4	TRBJ2-7	.	CASSTQGEGPEQYF	TGTGCCAGCAGCACCCAGGGGGAGGGGCCCGAGCAGTACTTC
few	TRBV20-1	TRBJ1-2	.	CSARDMGDNYGYTF	TGCAGTGCTAGAGATATGGGAGACAACTATGGCTACACCTTC
.	TRBV12-3/TRBV12-4	TRBJ2-3	.	CASSFLRVGTDTQYF	TGTGCCAGCAGTTTCCTCAGGGTAGGGACAGATACGCAGTATTTT
.	TRBV12-3/TRBV12-4	TRBJ2-7	.	CASSLGDHKQYF	TGTGCCAGCAGTTTAGGAGACCACAAGCAGTACTTC
.	TRBV7-2	TRBJ2-2	.	CASSLVGGGAVTGELFF	TGTGCCAGCAGCTTAGTAGGGGGAGGTGCGGTCACCGGGGAGCTGTTTTTT
.	TRBV15	TRBJ2-3	.	CATSRDPQSTDTQYF	TGTGCCACCAGCAGAGATCCCCAGAGCACAGATACGCAGTATTTT
.	TRBV29-1	TRBJ2-5	TRBD2	CSGSTSGETQYF	TGCAGCGGATCAACTAGCGGGGAGACCCAGTACTTC